The present TCR beta chain was sequenced within a study of CD8 T cells in Susac syndrome (dated by TCRdb to the late 2010s). About the investigation overall: Whether CD8+ T cell activation and differentiation in Susac syndrome was antigen driven was tested using repertoire sequencing. The clonality of the CD8+ T cell repertoire was compared across 12 healthy donors, some 14 Susac syndrome patients and around 16 multiple sclerosis patients. General conclusions and limits of the study: The TCR sequencing and HLA analysis was acknowledged to have included a relatively small number of individuals.

Trimming at the junction amounts to 5 bases on V and 1 base on J, and the germline ends lie 16 bases apart. The CDR3 holds 17 amino acids from the cysteine to the phenylalanine. Solely the CDR3 DNA is kept, with 51 bases framed from the first base. Via the germline V gene, CDR1 is KGHDR and CDR2 SFDVKD. Turning to this clonotype: Its antigen is still unknown. Base quality data are lacking; no much larger clone is found one base away.

High-throughput TCR beta sequencing profiled peripheral blood CD8+ and CD4+ T cells from healthy donors, Susac syndrome patients and multiple sclerosis patients. Treatment-naive patients with stable or active relapsing-remitting disease fulfilling revised McDonald criteria were used as multiple sclerosis controls. Bulk CD8+ and CD4+ T cells were purified by magnetic negative isolation, whereas CD8+ TEMRA cells were enriched by FACS. Blood was drawn into EDTA tubes, processed within 24 hours, and PBMCs were isolated by density gradient centrifugation. PBMCs intended for TCR sequencing were cryopreserved in liquid nitrogen and thawed later in a water bath at 37 degrees C. The sorted or isolated CD4+, CD8+ and CD8+ TEMRA cells reached a purity of at least 90%. RNA was extracted with the RNeasy kit and about 0.5 to 1 ug was reverse transcribed using random hexamers. TCR beta CDR3 regions were amplified with the immunoSEQ multiplex PCR assay covering 54 Vbeta and 13 Jbeta segments. Bias from PCR amplification was corrected by using a synthetic template baseline for primer optimization and for computational correction. The paper's data handling went like this. Reads were assigned to V, D and J genes according to IMGT and analyzed in immunoSEQ Analyzer, with only productive sequences retained. Clonality was computed as one minus Shannon entropy normalized by log2 of the number of productive unique sequences. Public and private clones were assessed among the 100 most prevalent clones of each patient and control. Clones were defined as Susac-specific if absent from the healthy and MS cohorts, from around 1,100 published viral clones and from other ImmuneACCESS disease sequences. TCRdb reprocessed the public reads (quality trimming at Q25 with fastp, clone calling with MiXCR) and kept in-frame beta chains. Entries are consolidated by CDR3 protein sequence, retaining the most common genes and DNA. TCRdb, not the authors, supplied the V and J calls. The sample data list 330,000 or so distinct CDR3 sequences, and 75% to 90% of these were observed just once. The leading ten clones occupy around 0.18% of the sample.

In this chain, TRBV24-1 is recombined with TRBJ2-2, and the D gene may be TRBD1, 5 bases matching. What was sequenced was CD8+ T cells from PBMCs. This receptor was obtained from a human donor with multiple sclerosis. The CDR3 corresponds to CATSAPGIRGNTGELFF. The DNA sequence reads TGTGCCACCAGTGCCCCAGGAATTAGGGGGAACACCGGGGAGCTGTTTTTT.